The sequence of this T cell receptor beta chain was determined in a study of cytomegalovirus exposure and HLA in healthy donors. Study results and caveats: A classifier reportedly called cytomegalovirus status with high sensitivity and specificity. The study recorded around 160 TCR beta chains that were cytomegalovirus-associated. In vitro checks showed that a few CMV-associated chains really do target CMV antigens.

Of note for this clone: Its target is not known.

The table came from immunoSEQ multiplex PCR; TCRdb's copy has only in-frame clones and leaves some out. The data show roughly 150,000 clones, 85% to 90% seen once. The CDR3 extends over 17 amino acids. The ends lost 0 bases at V and 0 bases at J; junction bases unmatched: 2. Germline CDR1 is KGHSH and CDR2 is LQKENI. The study drew the donors from its approximately 110-subject validation cohort, separate from the approximately 670-subject first cohort. This clonotype originated in a woman between 18 and 29 years old in good health and CMV-seropositive. Sequenced sample: PBMCs. V usage is TRBV18 and J usage is TRBJ2-3; TRBD2 matches at 11 bases. CDR3 sequence: CASSPPWTSGSTDTQYF. Here the CDR3 DNA reads TGTGCCAGCTCACCACCGTGGACTAGCGGGAGCACAGATACGCAGTATTTT. Full variable domain (remainder filled in from reference TRBV18 and TRBJ2-3): NAGVMQNPRHLVRRRGQEARLRCSPMKGHSHVYWYRQLPEEGLKFMVYLQKENIIDESGMPKERFSAEFPKEGPSILRIQQVVRGDSAAYFCASSPPWTSGSTDTQYFGPGTRLTVL.